One sample yielded the 3 T cell receptor beta chains listed below, sequenced in a study of regulatory T cells in long-lasting Graves disease. Arm-PCR of CDR3 regions and iRepertoire HTBI primers were used to build TCR beta libraries. TCRdb reanalysed the multiplex PCR reads using MiXCR and keeps one entry per CDR3 protein. The sample has around 400,000 distinct CDR3 sequences; 20% to 30% are singletons. The time point here: persistent/refractory GD, antithyroid drugs over 5 years with positive TRAb. The TCR library used RNA extracted from PBMCs. The input for sequencing was peripheral blood mononuclear cells (PBMCs), taken when the disease was refractory, from a patient treated with antithyroid drugs. The source of these receptors is a female donor with Graves disease.

This clonotype was picked up many times. The germline gene is not matched at one end of the junction; a read error may be the cause. The CDR3 bases are TGTGCTAGCAGCTCAACCTCGACTAGCGGTAAAGAGACCCAGTACTTC. The encoded protein is CASSSTSTSGKETQYF. The rearrangement uses TRBV7-7 and TRBJ2-5; 9 nucleotides match TRBD2. Looked up from germline, CDR1 is SSHAT and CDR2 is FNYEAQ (reference sequence). CDR3 length: 16 residues.

This clonotype has ten or more counts. The rearrangement uses TRBV7-2 and TRBJ1-5; D may be TRBD1 (5 bases). Germline loops: CDR1 SGHTA, CDR2 FQGNSA. There are 14 residues in the CDR3. The V end lost 3 bases, the J end lost 5 bases, and 11 bases lay between the germline ends. The CDR3 sequence: CASSFRGYDQPQHF. The CDR3 nucleotides are TGTGCCAGCAGCTTCCGGGGGTATGATCAGCCCCAGCATTTT.

V is TRBV11-2 and J is TRBJ2-7; the match to TRBD2 covers 13 bases. Unmatched junction bases numbered 5, after V lost 1 base and J lost 5 bases. CDR3 length equals 16 residues. Germline-derived CDR1 and CDR2 are SGHAT and FQNNGV. The CDR3, as DNA: TGTGCCAGCAGCTTAGGACGGGGACTAGCGGGAAACGAGCAGTACTTC. Encoded protein: CASSLGRGLAGNEQYF.